A selection of T cell receptor beta chains follows, all from one sample in a study of T-cell reconstitution after alpha-beta-depleted transplantation in children. MiXCR, run by TCRdb on the PCR reads, gives a single entry per CDR3 protein. The table includes 70,000 or so distinct CDR3 sequences, roughly a tenth detected once. This material consisted of PBMCs, taken before TCRalphabeta/CD19-depleted stem cell transplant. Receptors were obtained from a boy aged 10-17 years with acute myeloid leukemia, due to receive a stem cell transplant. The conserved cysteine and the conserved F or W are not part of the CDR3 here.

>TRBJ1-2|TRBV27
ASRADRGPGYT
>TRBJ2-7|TRBV20-1
SARPSMNYEQY
>TRBJ2-6|TRBV7-9
ASVPGANVLT
>TRBJ2-3|TRBV7-3
ASSLVGTSGTDTQY
>TRBJ1-1|TRBV5-1
ASSLAQHLNTEAF
>TRBJ2-3|TRBV7-2
ASSLQAGASTDTQY
>TRBJ2-7|TRBV4-2
ASSHPHITSGRIYEQY
>TRBJ2-3|TRBV14
ASSLTGWLEDTQY
>TRBJ2-3|TRBV5-1
ASSPRQGITDTQY
>TRBJ2-2|TRBV7-9
ASSPYGSGTGELF
>TRBJ2-2|TRBV12-3/TRBV12-4
ASSLGRRPGELF
>TRBJ2-4|TRBV12-3/TRBV12-4
ASSEWGVAKNIQY